Given below is one T cell receptor beta chain in context. This receptor's antigen is unknown. The sample holds no much larger clone one base away, and base qualities are not on file. This record belongs to a study of blood T cell repertoires in COVID-19 (dated by TCRdb to 2020 to 2022). Context from the whole study: The collaborator samples originated in the United States, Italy and Spain and spanned the acute and convalescent phases of COVID-19. The material from the prospective study consisted of cDNA or gDNA derived from T cells, B-cell-depleted T cells, or PBMCs. The dataset comprised deeply sampled blood TCRbeta repertoires from subjects exposed to, actively infected with, or recovered from COVID-19. A freely available public database, intended as a resource for researchers studying the immune response to SARS-CoV-2, is where the repertoires were released. The samples were drawn from two sources: the first 160 participants of the ongoing ImmuneRACE study, and approximately 1,300 subjects contributed by 6 global collaborators. A de-identified subject ID, COVID-19 status, age in years and sex were almost always included in the sample metadata. Where available, HLA class I and class II types were taken from metadata supplied by the sample provider and were not determined by assay-based typing.

The immunoSEQ Assay, a bias-controlled multiplex PCR, was used to amplify TCRbeta CDR3 regions from genomic DNA. The study's own analysis went as follows. Nucleated cell counts per sample were estimated from amplification of reference gene primers within the assay. To quantify the absolute abundance of each unique TCRbeta CDR3 rearrangement, sequence reads were collapsed and filtered. Productive Simpson clonality was computed per sample as the square root of Simpson's diversity index over productive rearrangements. TCRdb stores this immuneACCESS table with in-frame sequences only. Part of the clones is absent; in the studies checked, under half of the shortfall reflects unresolved V genes, and no reason is known for the rest. From that table come the V and J calls and clone size; the DNA was used to work out D and trimming. The sample data list roughly 240,000 clones, and about 80% of these were observed just once. Together, the top ten hold 3.6% of the sample.

CDR1 LGHNA and CDR2 YNFKEQ are derived from the germline V gene. Germline trimming amounts to 0 bases on V and 3 bases on J, with 12 as the count of junction bases outside the gene matches. The CDR3 goes from the cysteine to the phenylalanine over 18 residues. The retained sequence is limited to the CDR3, 54 bases, with the frame set at the first base. Overall study outcomes, separate from this receptor: The quantity of clinical and demographic metadata differed by source and by participant and was supplied without curation.

Enrolling through a virtual design, the prospective study's participants ranged in age from roughly 18 to 100 years and lived across about two dozen United States geographic areas. Cohort assignment in the prospective study relied on participant-reported clinical history from a screening survey and a study questionnaire. Exposed participants had been in contact, within 2 weeks of entering the study, with a person who had a PCR-confirmed or clinician-diagnosed case of COVID-19. Each participant in the prospective study had whole blood, serum and a nasopharyngeal or oropharyngeal swab collected by mobile phlebotomists. Additional blood draws and questionnaires over an approximately 2-month period could optionally be provided by prospective study participants. Before DNA extraction, blood samples from the prospective study were shipped at room temperature or frozen.

This receptor chain uses TRBV4-2 and TRBJ2-7, with 9 junctional bases fitting TRBD1. Sequencing was carried out using PBMCs or T cells enriched from blood (not recorded which). The receptor's source is a woman aged 40 to 49 who had been exposed to COVID-19. The CDR3 region reads CASSQEGQGEPGNYEQYF. The DNA sequence is given as TGTGCCAGCAGCCAAGAGGGACAGGGCGAGCCTGGGAACTACGAGCAGTACTTC.